This passage covers 2 T cell receptor beta chains from one sample sequenced in a study of PD-L1 blockade in urothelial cancer. Profiling relied on immunoSEQ multiplex PCR, and the TCRdb table lists in-frame clones only, not all of them. The sample shows some 53,000 clones, 60% to 85% of them seen only once. Sequenced here: PBMCs, sampled around atezolizumab (anti-PD-L1) treatment. The receptors were sampled from a man between 70 and 80 years old with urothelial cancer.

The rearrangement links TRBV2 to TRBJ1-2; the D gene is possibly TRBD1 (5 bases). Germline V CDR1 and CDR2: SNHLY, FYNNEI. Trimming left V 6 bases short and J 4 bases short, with 18 bases between. The CDR3 is 15 amino acids. CDR3 region: CASRKDRPDIYGYTF. CDR3 bases: TGTGCCAGCAGGAAGGACCGCCCGGACATCTATGGCTACACCTTC.

V is TRBV7-6 and J is TRBJ1-5, with D possibly TRBD1 on 5 matching bases. Deletions cut 1 base from V and 0 bases from J, with 10 bases between. The V gene's germline CDR1 is SGHVS and CDR2 FNYEAQ. The CDR3 runs to 16 residues. The CDR3 bases are TGTGCCAGCAGCTTAGTTGGGGGGAATAGCAATCAGCCCCAGCATTTT. As protein: CASSLVGGNSNQPQHF.